One and the same sample provided the 18 T cell receptor beta chains below, sequenced in a study of blood T cell repertoires in COVID-19. The repertoire was sequenced with immunoSEQ multiplex PCR; TCRdb's copy has only in-frame clones and lacks some. Of around 97,000 clones listed, less than 90% were seen once; the top ten hold under 8%. Sequencing used peripheral blood. The receptors originated from a human donor in a cohort sampled during active COVID-19.

The rearrangement uses TRBV19 and TRBJ2-1; TRBD2 aligns across 13 bases. V gave up 6 bases and J gave up 0 bases; unmatched junction bases: 5. CDR1 is LNHDA, CDR2 SQIVND, per germline (reference sequence). CDR3 length: 17 amino acids. For the CDR3, the DNA is TGTGCCAGTAGACTAGCGGGAGGGGATTACTCCTACAATGAGCAGTTCTTC. It yields the protein CASRLAGGDYSYNEQFF.

The CDR3 loop is CASTPGTGYAYEQYF. CDR3 coding DNA: TGTGCCAGCACTCCAGGAACAGGGTATGCGTACGAGCAGTACTTC. The chain combines TRBV6-5 with TRBJ2-7; possible D gene TRBD1, 6 bases. The CDR3 spans 15 residues. V was trimmed by 7 bases and J by 4 bases, leaving 20 bases between them. Per the germline V gene, CDR1 is MNHEY and CDR2 is SVGAGI.

V is TRBV5-6 and J is TRBJ1-4; D perhaps matches TRBD1 (6 bases). V was pared by 4 bases and J by 4 bases, with 14 bases between. Germline-derived CDR1 and CDR2 are SGHDT and YYEEEE. The CDR3 sequence is 15 residues long. CDR3 sequence: CASSAGTNFNEKLFF. The CDR3 DNA reads as TGTGCCAGCAGCGCAGGGACAAACTTTAATGAAAAACTGTTTTTT. The variable domain in full, completed from reference TRBV5-6 and TRBJ1-4, reads DAGVTQSPTHLIKTRGQQVTLRCSPKSGHDTVSWYQQALGQGPQFIFQYYEEEERQRGNFPDRFSGHQFPNYSSELNVNALLLGDSALYLCASSAGTNFNEKLFFGSGTQLSVL.

This clone was seen only once. The chain has TRBV19 and TRBJ2-1; 8 positions match TRBD2. The CDR3 length is 15 residues. CDR1 and CDR2 from the germline V gene are LNHDA and SQIVND (reference sequence). The ends lost 4 bases at V and 7 bases at J; junction bases unmatched: 9. The CDR3 sequence: CASSTEPSGWNEQFF. The CDR3 region has the DNA TGTGCCAGTAGTACTGAGCCTAGCGGGTGGAATGAGCAGTTCTTC. The variable domain in full, completed from reference TRBV19 and TRBJ2-1, reads DGGITQSPKYLFRKEGQNVTLSCEQNLNHDAMYWYRQDPGQGLRLIYYSQIVNDFQKGDIAEGYSVSREKKESFPLTVTSAQKNPTAFYLCASSTEPSGWNEQFFGPGTRLTVL.

The chain has TRBV7-2 and TRBJ2-7, with 11 nucleotides matching TRBD2. Germline V gives CDR1 SGHTA, CDR2 FQGNSA. The V and J ends lost 0 bases and 0 bases, in that order; junction bases with no gene match: 7. The CDR3 covers 18 residues. The CDR3 DNA reads TGTGCCAGCAGCTTAGCTGCCGGGACTAGCGGAAGCTCCTACGAGCAGTACTTC. Translation: CASSLAAGTSGSSYEQYF. The full variable domain, with the rest looked up from reference TRBV7-2 and TRBJ2-7, is GAGVSQSPSNKVTEKGKDVELRCDPISGHTALYWYRQSLGQGLEFLIYFQGNSAPDKSGLPSDRFSAERTGGSVSTLTIQRTQQEDSAVYLCASSLAAGTSGSSYEQYFGPGTRLTVT.

The rearrangement links TRBV14 to TRBJ2-2; TRBD1 agrees at 7 bases. Trimming removed 4 bases from V and 1 base from J; junction bases left unmatched: 3. There are 15 residues in the CDR3. The germline V gene has CDR1 SGHDN and CDR2 FVKESK. DNA for the CDR3: TGTGCCAGCAGCCCCCGACAGGGGAACACCGGGGAGCTGTTTTTT. Translating it yields CASSPRQGNTGELFF. The variable domain in full, with the rest retrieved from reference TRBV14 and TRBJ2-2, is EAGVTQFPSHSVIEKGQTVTLRCDPISGHDNLYWYRRVMGKEIKFLLHFVKESKQDESGMPNNRFLAERTGGTYSTLKVQPAELEDSGVYFCASSPRQGNTGELFFGEGSRLTVL.

The CDR3 sequence: CASSLDVVNEQYF. CDR3 nucleotides: TGCGCCAGCAGCTTGGATGTCGTAAACGAGCAGTACTTC. V gene TRBV5-1 combines with J gene TRBJ2-7; D not resolved. CDR3 size: 13 residues. V was trimmed by 0 bases and J by 5 bases, leaving 9 bases between them. The germline V gene has CDR1 SGHRS and CDR2 YFSETQ.

The V and J genes are TRBV9 and TRBJ2-3; 13 nucleotides align to TRBD2. The CDR3 extends over 16 amino acids. CDR1 and CDR2 from the germline V gene are SGDLS and YYNGEE. Germline trimming cut 4 bases from V and 3 bases from J; bases unmatched to any gene: 5. Written as DNA, the CDR3 is TGTGCCAGCAGCCCCCTGGGACTAGCGGGAACAGATACGCAGTATTTT. Protein product: CASSPLGLAGTDTQYF.

The chain recombines TRBV21-1 with TRBJ2-3; the table's TRBD2 call for D was not verified on the DNA. TRBV21-1 is labeled a pseudogene. CDR3 size: 18 residues. CDR3 loop: CASSKENAPRGSTDTQYF. In nucleotides, the CDR3 is TGTGCCAGCAGCAAAGAAAACGCGCCGCGGGGATCGACAGATACGCAGTATTTT.

The CDR3: CASSHSTGAIFADTQYF. The CDR3, as DNA: TGTGCCAGCAGTCATAGTACAGGGGCGATTTTCGCAGATACGCAGTATTTT. The chain employs TRBV28 and TRBJ2-3; 7 bases map to TRBD1. V trimming: 5 bases; J trimming: 4 bases; junction bases outside the gene matches: 15. Germline-derived CDR1 and CDR2 are MDHEN and SYDVKM. The CDR3 is made up of 17 amino acids.

The chain is built from TRBV20-1 and TRBJ2-5; D remains ambiguous. Germline values: CDR1 DFQATT, CDR2 SNEGSKA (reference sequence). V lost 3 bases, J lost 2 bases, and 10 bases lay in between. This CDR3 is 13 amino acids long. CDR3 loop: CSASSGRQETQYF. CDR3 nucleotide sequence: TGCAGTGCTAGTTCAGGCCGGCAAGAGACCCAGTACTTC.

A single count supports this clone. At one of its ends the junction is not consistent with the germline gene, which may arise from a read error. The gene calls are TRBV7-8 and TRBJ2-5; 13 bases are shared with TRBD2. The CDR3 consists of 14 residues. Looked up from germline, CDR1 is SGHVS and CDR2 is FQNEAQ. CDR3 sequence: CASSGGLAGWALDF. In DNA form, the CDR3 reads TGTGCCAGCAGCGGGGGACTAGCGGGATGGGCCTTGGACTTC.

The V call is TRBV3-1 (or the pseudogene TRBV3-2), the J call TRBJ2-2; D is uncertain. The CDR3 sequence is 16 residues long. The V and J ends lost 4 bases and 1 base respectively, with 13 bases between them. Germline CDR1 is LGHDT and CDR2 is YNNKEL (reference sequence). The CDR3 spells CASSPLSKRNTGELFF. The CDR3 nucleotides read TGTGCCAGCAGCCCCCTATCCAAGAGGAACACCGGGGAGCTGTTTTTT.

The rearrangement uses TRBV18 and TRBJ2-5; 7 nucleotides line up with TRBD1. Germline CDR1 and CDR2: KGHSH and LQKENI. V shed 2 bases and J 3 bases; nucleotides not matched to a gene: 3. The CDR3 has 14 residues. For the CDR3, the DNA is TGTGCCAGCTCACCAGGGACAGCTGAAGAGACCCAGTACTTC. Translation gives CASSPGTAEETQYF. The whole variable domain, filled in from reference TRBV18 and TRBJ2-5, reads NAGVMQNPRHLVRRRGQEARLRCSPMKGHSHVYWYRQLPEEGLKFMVYLQKENIIDESGMPKERFSAEFPKEGPSILRIQQVVRGDSAAYFCASSPGTAEETQYFGPGTRLLVL.

CDR3 residues: CASSTSEGNYEQYF. The DNA of the CDR3 is TGCGCCAGCAGTACTAGTGAGGGTAACTACGAGCAGTACTTC. The V gene is TRBV10-1, the J gene TRBJ2-7; perhaps TRBD2 as D (5 bases). CDR1 is WNHNN and CDR2 is SYGVQD in the germline V gene (reference sequence). The CDR3 is 14 amino acids. With 5 bases removed from V and 3 bases from J, the gap between germline ends came to 14 bases.

On this clone itself: A read error is likely, as this CDR3 ends without the conserved phenylalanine or tryptophan. It is unclear where the CDR3 begins or ends on the DNA, so no DNA is shown, and the CDR3 is as TCRdb lists it. V gene TRBV28 combines with J gene TRBJ2-4; TRBD2, as called in the table, went unchecked against the DNA. The CDR3 sequence runs 12 residues, both termini included. CDR1 is MDHEN, CDR2 SYDVKM, per germline. The CDR3 protein is CASSSPTRYLEV.

This clone was seen a single time. The chain has TRBV5-6 and TRBJ2-7; tentative D call: TRBD2 (5 bases). The CDR3 extends over 14 amino acids. Trimming took off 4 bases at V and 2 bases at J, with 13 bases between the two ends. Germline V gene sequence: CDR1 SGHDT, CDR2 YYEEEE. The CDR3 DNA follows: TGTGCCAGCAGCCCCTTCGGGGAAGCCTACGAGCAGTACTTC. Translating it yields CASSPFGEAYEQYF.

The V gene is TRBV2, the J gene TRBJ2-7, with 8 bases identical to TRBD1. V was clipped by 11 bases and J by 5 bases; unmatched bases: 8. Germline V lookup: CDR1 SNHLY, CDR2 FYNNEI. This CDR3 has 12 residues. In DNA form, the CDR3 reads TGTGCCGGAACAGGGGGTATAGACGAGCAGTACTTC. This encodes CAGTGGIDEQYF.